A single TCR beta chain is shown here with its context. The antigen it recognizes is unknown. No base quality values were provided; no much bigger clone lies one nucleotide off. These data belong to a study of cytomegalovirus exposure and HLA in healthy donors (dated by TCRdb to 2015 to 2018). Some background on the complete study: According to an earlier analysis of 587 of the donors, 200 million or so T cells yielded roughly 110 million unique TCR beta sequences and about 300 Gb of sequence data. The T cell repertoires of some 700 subjects were profiled by immunosequencing and related to cytomegalovirus serostatus. Roughly 5 DR-DQ haplotypes were treated as single units for association and clustering because of strong linkage in the cohort. Genome-wide SNP genotypes for about 60% of the roughly 670 donors were used in a later genetic analysis, which treated that subset as a discovery cohort. Among 300 to 500 genotyped donors of the cohort, an average of around 240,000 unique TCR beta nucleotide sequences was sequenced per donor, of which about 18% were non-productive. Donor age, sex, ethnicity and CMV serostatus were collected together with the repertoire data. Rather than using new phenotypic data, the later analysis identified candidate immune exposures from TCR beta sequences and from how often those sequences occurred across donors. High-throughput TCR immunosequencing, statistical association of individual TCRs with disease status, and machine learning were combined to predict cytomegalovirus infection status. The study aimed to test whether signatures of past pathogen exposure could be identified by cataloging public T cell receptors. Besides the first cohort of 666 subjects, a separate validation cohort made up of over a hundred different subjects was used. Approximately 300 gigabases of sequencing data and around 85 million unique TCR sequences made up an early release that covered under 750 HLA-typed donors. A later analysis re-examined previously published TCR beta repertoires from around 670 donors and added high-resolution HLA genotyping to investigate patterns of TCR occurrence. All discovery cohort repertoires had been generated on a single sequencing platform. An earlier analysis of approximately 640 of the donors applied high-throughput TCR beta sequencing to assess whether each TCR beta V gene segment acted as functional or pseudogenic. Typing coverage varied by locus: roughly 629-630 donors for A, B, C, DRB1 and DQB1; approximately 500 for DQA1; 606 for DPA1; around 450 for DPB1. Of the roughly 410 genotyped donors, less than 90% were placed in the genetic ancestry cluster associated with self-reported Caucasian donors. Class I and class II HLA loci were covered by the typing at four-digit resolution. The full study reports these points: In a later analysis, HLA-associated TCR beta chains were found to be more clonally expanded and to have lower generation probabilities than equally common non-associated chains. V-gene and J-gene trimming of TCR beta chains was associated with a missense DCLRE1C variant in a later genetic analysis, and the association was replicated in an independent cohort. The authors suggested that the approach could potentially be generalized to other disease states and immunological phenotypes. This cohort had only TCR beta chains sequenced, and the lack of alpha or paired-chain data limited which features could be detected. Presence/absence analyses assumed roughly uniform sequencing depth across donors, an assumption that may not hold. A further reported finding was that TCR beta sequences accurately predicted the HLA-A and HLA-B alleles for most subjects in the first cohort. A later analysis associated about 17,000 TCR beta sequences with specific HLA alleles at a false discovery rate of 0.05. Because HLA typing was missing for some donors at each locus, association tests included only the typed subset. Strong co-occurrence of HLA alleles, especially DR and DQ, made assigning TCR associations to individual alleles difficult. The classifier was reported to diagnose cytomegalovirus status with high specificity and sensitivity in both the original and validation cohorts. Three of the identified cytomegalovirus-associated TCR beta chains were confirmed in vitro to be specific for cytomegalovirus antigens. Because the 87-base-pair reads could not distinguish some IMGT-functional V segments, including TRBV6-2 and TRBV6-3, those segments were excluded. The study gave a list of 150 to 200 TCR beta chains associated with cytomegalovirus. While some public TCRs were present in many individuals, most TCR sequences turned up only very rarely across donors. Several of the top co-occurrence clusters appeared to be linked to parvovirus B19, influenza, CMV and Epstein-Barr virus, according to a later analysis. In a later genetic analysis, fewer N-insertions in productive TCRs were reported among donors in an Asian-associated ancestry cluster than the roughly 670-donor mean. According to a later analysis, most CMV-associated TCR beta chains appeared to be HLA-restricted, and the HLA associations seemed to be driven largely by CMV exposure. For the cohort, immune exposure information was limited to CMV serostatus. The earlier analysis of 450 to 700 of the donors excluded 15 to 20 rarely observed V segments, including chromosome 9 orphons, because counts were too low. Correlated functional status among segregating V segments might reflect linkage disequilibrium, but an unknown experimental factor could not be ruled out. Broadly in line with IMGT annotations, most TCR beta V segments showed up in productive rearrangements about 90% or about 30% of the time in an earlier analysis of approximately 640 of the donors. In a later analysis, the rate of TCR association differed among HLA loci, with DRB1 alleles having the most associated TCRs and HLA-C alleles having the fewest. A cluster of highly shared sequence variants was judged likely to be a technical artifact of the sequencing pipeline.

The CDR3 starts with the cysteine, ends with the phenylalanine, and has 12 residues. Kept here is only the CDR3 DNA, which spans 36 bases and is read in frame from base 1. V is clipped by 4 bases and J by 3 bases, and the sequence between their germline boundaries is 8 bases long. CDR1 and CDR2 are read off the germline V gene as SQVTM and ANQGSEA. The cohort was made up of hundreds of healthy bone marrow donors. Cohort members were all nominally healthy when sampled, although unrecorded immune exposures were likely present. The donor was CMV seropositive and was included in the group of 290 or so seropositive cohort members. A peripheral blood sample was provided by each donor, and peripheral blood mononuclear cells were used for TCR beta sequencing. The Qiagen DNeasy Blood Extraction Kit was used to extract genomic DNA from the blood cell samples. The library was produced with the immunoSEQ multiplex PCR assay. A mixture of 60 forward primers for TCR Vbeta segments and 13 reverse primers for TCR Jbeta segments was used in the multiplex PCR. The CDR3 region of rearranged TCR beta genes was amplified from genomic DNA with a multiplex PCR assay. The amplified TCR beta libraries were sequenced on the Illumina HiSeq System as 87-base-pair reads. Processing in the source paper ran as follows. A later analysis counted approximately 76 million unique TCR beta chains across the 500 to 850 repertoires, and about 10 million of these chains were shared by at least two donors. A nearest-neighbor algorithm error-corrected the raw reads and collapsed the reads into unique sequences, merging closely related sequences to remove PCR and sequencing errors. Alignment of CDR3 sequences to IMGT reference sequences was used to assign V, D and J gene segments. For a sequence to be retained, at least a six-nucleotide match to both a V gene segment and a J gene segment was required. Rearrangements were called productive when the CDR3 lacked stop codons and stayed in frame with V and J; all others were non-productive. Following IMGT convention, CDR3 was defined as the stretch from the second conserved V-encoded cysteine to the conserved J-encoded phenylalanine. Sequences without an unambiguous match to a single V gene segment were excluded from the earlier analysis of over 500 of the donors. An earlier analysis of several hundred of the donors called V segments functional above 56.7% productive rearrangements and segregating when the between-donor standard deviation exceeded 5%. A statistical classification framework was developed to diagnose cytomegalovirus status using the catalog of TCR beta chain sequences. In a later analysis, V and J genes were assigned by comparing TCR nucleotide sequences against IMGT/GENE-DB human TR gene sequences. A later analysis assigned CDR3 sequences and most-parsimonious VDJ recombination scenarios with the TCRdist pipeline. In a later analysis, each TCR beta chain was defined by its CDR3 amino acid sequence together with its V-gene family, and reads without a unique V-gene family were excluded. A later analysis removed roughly 590 highly shared, low-generation-probability nucleotide sequences to deal with suspected cross-contamination and a sequencing artifact. For each public chain, a later analysis derived a clonal expansion index from normalized ranks of inferred template counts within each repertoire. In a later analysis, generation probabilities were computed using a VDJ recombination model fitted to out-of-frame rearrangements, and the results were checked against IGoR. Hypergeometric tests were used in a later analysis to score TCR-TCR, TCR-HLA and TCR-CMV co-occurrence, with a repertoire-size bias correction applied to the TCR pairs. To estimate false discovery rates, a later analysis permuted the HLA or CMV assignments 20 times. In a later analysis, co-occurring TCRs were grouped with DBSCAN, and TCRdist sequence similarity was added when clustering was performed within HLA-allele-positive subsets. Repertoires with fewer than 30,000 or more than 120,000 public chains were left out of co-occurrence clustering, as were five repertoires with anomalous nucleotide sharing. TCRdb limited this immuneACCESS table to in-frame rearrangements with V and J called. A share of clones is missing; checked studies link under half to unresolved V genes, and the rest is unexplained. The V and J calls and clone size come from that table; D and trimming were worked out from the DNA. Within this sample are about 190,000 clones, with roughly 76% of them counted one time only. Less than 2.5% of the sample comes from the top ten.

The specimen sequenced was PBMCs. The sequence links TRBV29-1 to TRBJ2-3; no confident D gene assignment can be made. The sequence was collected from a woman aged 25 to 39 in good health and CMV-seropositive. The CDR3 has the sequence CSVVRETDTQYF. The sequence in DNA is TGCAGCGTTGTCCGCGAAACAGATACGCAGTATTTT.